The 25 T cell receptor beta chains reported below all come from one sample, sequenced in a study of shared clonotypes between healthy human individuals. TCRdb keeps only in-frame clones here, not all; method: immunoSEQ multiplex PCR. Of millions of clones in the sample, about 92% were seen once. CD45RO negativity and positive selection for CCR7 defined naive CD8 cells, a population that excluded terminally differentiated effector memory CD45RA+ cells. Sequencing was done on a sample of naive CD8+ T cells from PBMCs. Source of these receptors: a young man in good health. Some clones in this sample may be carry-over from other donors' samples.

The rearrangement links TRBV21-1 to TRBJ2-7; the table's D call of TRBD1 was not tested on the DNA. TRBV21-1 is a documented pseudogene. This CDR3 is 14 amino acids long. The CDR3 DNA sequence: TGTGCCAGCAGAACCCCCGACAGTCACTACGAGCAGTACTTC. It translates to CASRTPDSHYEQYF.

The chain joins TRBV11-2 to TRBJ2-3; unclear D gene. The CDR3 extends over 15 amino acids. V lost 2 bases and J 0 bases, leaving 9 bases between the germline ends. Germline V gene lookup returns CDR1 SGHAT and CDR2 FQNNGV. CDR3 region: CASSLTPSSTDTQYF. The DNA of the CDR3 is TGTGCCAGCAGCTTAACTCCCTCCAGCACAGATACGCAGTATTTT. The entire variable domain, with the rest obtained from reference TRBV11-2 and TRBJ2-3, is as follows: EAGVAQSPRYKIIEKRQSVAFWCNPISGHATLYWYQQILGQGPKLLIQFQNNGVVDDSQLPKDRFSAERLKGVDSTLKIQPAKLEDSAVYLCASSLTPSSTDTQYFGPGTRLTVL.

The V gene is TRBV15, the J gene TRBJ1-2, with 9 bases matching TRBD1. V shed 9 bases, J shed 3 bases, and the junction held 8 bases outside the gene matches. Germline CDR1 is LNHNV and CDR2 is YYDKDF (reference sequence). There are 14 residues in the CDR3. DNA for the CDR3: TGTGCCACAAAACAGGGGGCGATCGACTATGGCTACACCTTC. This codes for CATKQGAIDYGYTF.

This clone appeared a single time. V gene TRBV9 combines with J gene TRBJ1-1; TRBD1 matches at 7 bases. Germline trimming cut 0 bases from V and 1 base from J; bases unmatched to any gene: 9. This CDR3 spans 17 amino acids. From germline, CDR1 is SGDLS and CDR2 YYNGEE. CDR3 protein: CASSVGYTGEENTEAFF. The CDR3 DNA reads as TGTGCCAGCAGCGTAGGGTACACAGGGGAGGAGAACACTGAAGCTTTCTTT.

The chain combines TRBV5-6 with TRBJ2-2; D remains ambiguous. The germline gives CDR1 SGHDT, CDR2 YYEEEE. The CDR3 loop spans 14 amino acids. With 3 bases removed from V and 4 bases from J, the gap between germline ends came to 10 bases. CDR3 loop: CASSYSTGTGELFF. The CDR3 nucleotides read TGTGCCAGCAGCTATTCGACGGGCACCGGGGAGCTGTTTTTT.

This rearrangement joins TRBV4-1 to TRBJ2-3; D call uncertain. Germline V gives CDR1 MGHRA, CDR2 YSYEKL. Between the trimmed V and J ends, which lost 1 base and 2 bases, there was a span of 10 bases. The CDR3 runs 15 residues. The CDR3: CASSQAVRVTDTQYF. In DNA, the CDR3 is TGCGCCAGCAGCCAAGCGGTAAGAGTCACAGATACGCAGTATTTT.

The CDR3 DNA reads as TGCGCCAGCAGTCCCGGGACACGATACGAGCAGTACTTC. Its translation: CASSPGTRYEQYF. V and J are TRBV10-2 and TRBJ2-7; a weak D match, TRBD1 (6 bases). The V and J ends lost 5 bases and 4 bases respectively, with 12 bases between them. CDR3 size: 13 residues. Germline loops: CDR1 WSHSY, CDR2 SAAADI.

This chain links TRBV9 with TRBJ2-6; TRBD2 agrees at 11 bases. V was clipped by 1 base and J by 2 bases; unmatched bases: 5. Germline CDR1 is SGDLS and CDR2 is YYNGEE. This CDR3 has 18 amino acids. CDR3 nucleotide sequence: TGTGCCAGCAGCGTACCTAGCGGGAGGACTGCTGGGGCCAACGTCCTGACTTTC. It encodes CASSVPSGRTAGANVLTF.

This chain uses TRBV6-5 with TRBJ2-7, with a possible D match to TRBD1 (6 bases). CDR3 length: 15 amino acids. Per the germline V gene, CDR1 is MNHEY and CDR2 is SVGAGI. Trimming stripped 2 bases from V and 0 bases from J, with 11 bases between. The CDR3 protein is CASSYSRGVSYEQYF. DNA of the CDR3: TGTGCCAGCAGTTACAGCAGGGGCGTCTCCTACGAGCAGTACTTC.

V and J are TRBV19 and TRBJ2-7; D may be TRBD1 or TRBD2 (5 bases each). Germline CDR1 LNHDA, CDR2 SQIVND (reference sequence). CDR3 length equals 14 residues. Trimming pared 5 bases from V and 5 bases from J, leaving 16 bases between. CDR3 loop: CASSVRGEIHEQYF. The DNA for the CDR3 is TGTGCCAGTAGTGTAAGAGGGGAAATCCACGAGCAGTACTTC.

The chain has TRBV7-8 and TRBJ2-1; D tentatively fits TRBD1 or TRBD2 (5 bases each). The CDR3 extends over 15 amino acids. Trimming removed 8 bases at V and 9 bases at J, with 23 bases between. The germline CDR1 and CDR2 sequences are SGHVS and FQNEAQ. CDR3 sequence: CASYTRDPSGGEQFF. CDR3 DNA sequence: TGTGCCAGCTATACTCGGGACCCTAGTGGGGGTGAGCAGTTCTTC.

This rearrangement joins TRBV15 to TRBJ2-7, with 8 bases identical to TRBD1. CDR3 length: 15 amino acids. Germline values: CDR1 LNHNV, CDR2 YYDKDF (reference sequence). J lost 3 bases, V lost 5 bases, and 9 bases had no gene match. For the CDR3, the DNA is TGTGCCACCAGCTCCCGGACAGGGCCAAACTACGAGCAGTACTTC. The encoded protein is CATSSRTGPNYEQYF.

V is TRBV7-7 and J is TRBJ1-5; the D is unclear. CDR3 size: 16 residues. Germline loops: CDR1 SSHAT, CDR2 FNYEAQ (reference sequence). Trimming took 3 bases from V and 4 from J, leaving 16 bases between them. The CDR3 nucleotides read TGTGCCAGCAGCTTGGGAGACAACCGACGGAATCAGCCCCAGCATTTT. Translated: CASSLGDNRRNQPQHF.

The chain combines TRBV28 with TRBJ2-3, with unresolved D. The CDR3 sequence is 12 residues long. Deletions cut 5 bases from V and 6 bases from J, with 9 bases between. CDR1 and CDR2 (germline): MDHEN, SYDVKM. The CDR3 DNA is TGTGCCAGCAGTGACCCCGACGATACGCAGTATTTT. Its protein is CASSDPDDTQYF.

The chain joins TRBV5-1 to TRBJ2-5, with TRBD2 identical over 9 bases. This CDR3 region has 15 residues. Trimming removed 1 base from V and 5 bases from J; junction bases left unmatched: 6. The germline gives CDR1 SGHRS, CDR2 YFSETQ. The CDR3 loop is CASSLTTSGRETQYF. The CDR3 region has the DNA TGCGCCAGCAGCTTGACAACTAGCGGGCGGGAGACCCAGTACTTC.

This chain links TRBV9 with TRBJ2-3; 8 bases are shared with TRBD2. The CDR3 contains 16 residues. Germline CDR1 is SGDLS and CDR2 is YYNGEE. Trimming took 4 bases from V and 1 from J; bases not matched to a gene: 8. This chain's CDR3 is CASSRGSGMGTDTQYF. CDR3 coding DNA: TGTGCCAGCAGCCGAGGTAGCGGGATGGGCACAGATACGCAGTATTTT.

In the case of this clone: The junction does not match germline at one end; this may be a read error. The chain couples TRBV6-5 to TRBJ1-2; tentatively, D is TRBD1 (5 bases). The CDR3 sequence is 12 residues long. Per the germline V gene, CDR1 is MNHEY and CDR2 is SVGAGI. The CDR3 sequence: CASRPSGGEDYF. CDR3 in DNA: TGTGCCAGCAGGCCCTCGGGGGGGGAGGACTACTTC.

The rearrangement links TRBV27 to TRBJ2-3; no firm D call. The CDR3 is 11 amino acids. Trimming took off 6 bases at V and 8 bases at J, with 9 bases between the two ends. Germline loops: CDR1 MNHEY, CDR2 SMNVEV (reference sequence). CDR3 DNA sequence: TGTGCCAGCAGCCTATATGGTACGCAGTATTTT. The encoded protein is CASSLYGTQYF.

The chain carries TRBV7-8 and TRBJ2-1; 11 bases are a match to TRBD2. The length of the CDR3 is 15 residues. In germline, CDR1 is SGHVS, CDR2 FQNEAQ. V dropped 6 bases and J dropped 8; count of bases not matched to a gene: 9. CDR3 protein: CASRIIAGGWYEQFF. The CDR3 bases are TGTGCCAGCAGGATCATAGCGGGAGGGTGGTATGAGCAGTTCTTC.

This clone was seen only once. The V gene is TRBV27, the J gene TRBJ2-6, with TRBD1 matching 11 bases. The CDR3 contains 16 residues. Unmatched junction bases numbered 1, after V lost 4 bases and J lost 2 bases. Per germline, CDR1 MNHEY and CDR2 SMNVEV (reference sequence). CDR3 nucleotide sequence: TGTGCCAGCAGTTGGACAGGGGGCACTGGGGCCAACGTCCTGACTTTC. Translating it yields CASSWTGGTGANVLTF.

The chain carries TRBV15 and TRBJ2-7, with D hard to call. V lost 5 bases to trimming and J lost 2 bases, with 13 bases between them. CDR1 and CDR2 from the germline V gene are LNHNV and YYDKDF (reference sequence). This CDR3 region has 14 residues. This CDR3 is CATSSEASTYEQYF. The CDR3 DNA sequence: TGTGCCACCAGCTCAGAGGCGTCGACCTACGAGCAGTACTTC.

V usage is TRBV25-1 and J usage is TRBJ1-2; 7 positions agree with TRBD1. The germline CDR1 and CDR2 sequences are MGHDK and SYGVNS. The CDR3 runs to 17 residues. Trimming took 1 base from V and 5 from J; bases not matched to a gene: 13. This CDR3 reads CASSESGTPGTAYGYTF. CDR3 sequence (DNA): TGTGCCAGCAGTGAATCCGGGACTCCCGGGACAGCTTATGGCTACACCTTC.

The genes are TRBV7-3 and TRBJ2-7; the match to TRBD1 covers 7 bases. CDR3 length: 13 residues. The V gene end was trimmed by 5 bases and the J gene end by 7 bases; junction bases not matched to a gene: 8. Germline CDR1 reads SGHTA; CDR2 reads FQGTGA. The CDR3 nucleotides read TGTGCCAGCAGCCTACATACAGGGGTTGAGCAGTACTTC. This sequence encodes CASSLHTGVEQYF.

The CDR3 region is CASTNTREGPVSGNTIYF. The CDR3 nucleotides are TGTGCCAGCACCAACACCCGAGAGGGGCCTGTCTCTGGAAACACCATATATTTT. The V gene is TRBV7-9, the J gene TRBJ1-3; TRBD1 might be the D (5 bases). CDR1 is SEHNR and CDR2 is FQNEAQ in the germline V gene (reference sequence). V was clipped by 7 bases and J by 0 bases, with 22 bases between them. The CDR3 has 18 amino acids. The full variable domain, in which reference TRBV7-9 and TRBJ1-3 provide the parts outside the CDR3, is DTGVSQNPRHKITKRGQNVTFRCDPISEHNRLYWYRQTLGQGPEFLTYFQNEAQLEKSRLLSDRFSAERPKGSFSTLEIQRTEQGDSAMYLCASTNTREGPVSGNTIYFGEGSWLTVV.

With respect to this clone: The same CDR3 is also encoded by other DNA sequences in this sample. The genes are TRBV5-1 and TRBJ2-7, with TRBD2 identical over 12 bases. The CDR3 is made up of 15 amino acids. V was pared by 5 bases and J by 2 bases, with 5 bases of the junction left unmatched. In germline, CDR1 is SGHRS, CDR2 YFSETQ. CDR3 nucleotide sequence: TGCGCCAGCAGAACGGGACTAGCGGGCACCTACGAGCAGTACTTC. The encoded protein is CASRTGLAGTYEQYF.